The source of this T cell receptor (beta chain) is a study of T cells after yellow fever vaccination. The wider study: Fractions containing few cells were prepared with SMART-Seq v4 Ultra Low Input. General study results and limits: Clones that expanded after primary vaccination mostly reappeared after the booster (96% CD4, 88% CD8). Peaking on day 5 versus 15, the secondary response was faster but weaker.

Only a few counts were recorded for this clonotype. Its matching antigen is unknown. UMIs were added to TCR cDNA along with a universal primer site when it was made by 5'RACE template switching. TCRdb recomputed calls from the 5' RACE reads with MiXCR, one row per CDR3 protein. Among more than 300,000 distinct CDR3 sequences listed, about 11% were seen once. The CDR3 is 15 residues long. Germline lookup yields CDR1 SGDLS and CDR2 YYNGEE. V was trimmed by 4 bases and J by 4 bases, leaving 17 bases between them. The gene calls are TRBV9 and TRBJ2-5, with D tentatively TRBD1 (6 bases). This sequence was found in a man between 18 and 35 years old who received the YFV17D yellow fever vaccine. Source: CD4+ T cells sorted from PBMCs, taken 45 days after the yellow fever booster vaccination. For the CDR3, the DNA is TGTGCCAGCAGCCTCTCTTCAGGGGTTCCAGAGACCCAGTACTTC. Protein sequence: CASSLSSGVPETQYF. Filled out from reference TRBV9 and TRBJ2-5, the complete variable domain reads DSGVTQTPKHLITATGQRVTLRCSPRSGDLSVYWYQQSLDQGLQFLIQYYNGEERAKGNILERFSAQQFPDLHSELNLSSLELGDSALYFCASSLSSGVPETQYFGPGTRLLVL.